These 24 T cell receptor beta chains share one sample of origin, sequenced in a study of OX40 agonist ivuxolimab in advanced cancers. The data were produced by immunoSEQ multiplex PCR, yet TCRdb's version contains in-frame clones alone and is incomplete. The sample lists tens of thousands of clones; 75% to 90% were seen once. The source was CD4+ or CD8+ T cells sorted from blood, collected in a trial of the OX40 agonist ivuxolimab. These receptors originate from an adult with an advanced solid tumor such as melanoma, head and neck, liver or kidney cancer.

This clone was seen a single time. The V and J genes are TRBV19 and TRBJ2-5; maybe TRBD1 (5 bases). The J call may not be correct, given that the DNA end is closer to TRBJ2-7. Germline CDR1 is LNHDA and CDR2 is SQIVND (reference sequence). The CDR3 covers 16 residues. The CDR3 loop is CASSPSRQTTLYEQYF. For the CDR3, the DNA is TGTGCCAGTAGTCCTTCACGACAGACAACCCTATACGAGCAGTACTTC.

This clone was seen only a few times. V gene TRBV30 combines with J gene TRBJ1-2; 9 bases match TRBD1. The V and J ends lost 1 base and 0 bases, in that order; junction bases with no gene match: 3. This CDR3 region has 15 residues. Per the germline V gene, CDR1 is GTSNPN and CDR2 is SVGIG (reference sequence). The CDR3: CAWSGGTGTNYGYTF. Here the CDR3 DNA reads TGTGCCTGGAGTGGGGGGACAGGGACTAACTATGGCTACACCTTC.

This clone occurred once. This chain connects TRBV5-4 to TRBJ2-1, with unresolved D. Germline V gene data show CDR1 as SGHNT and CDR2 as YYREEE (reference sequence). Trimming stripped 3 bases from V and 0 bases from J, with 10 bases between. This CDR3 has 15 amino acids. The CDR3 DNA reads as TGTGCCAGCAGCTCGGAGACGGGCTCCTACAATGAGCAGTTCTTC. Protein: CASSSETGSYNEQFF.

V gene TRBV11-2 combines with J gene TRBJ1-3, with D perhaps matching TRBD1 (6 bases). CDR1 is SGHAT, CDR2 FQNNGV, per germline. The CDR3 loop spans 16 amino acids. V lost 4 bases and J lost 0, with 13 bases in between. CDR3 in DNA: TGTGCCAGCAGCTCCCGGACAGCCGCCTCTGGAAACACCATATATTTT. It translates to CASSSRTAASGNTIYF.

The V and J genes are TRBV20-1 and TRBJ2-7; no clear D gene. The CDR3 covers 11 residues. The germline V gene encodes CDR1 DFQATT and CDR2 SNEGSKA (reference sequence). Deletions cut 0 bases from V and 2 bases from J, with 2 bases between. CDR3 in amino acids: CSARDTYEQYF. The CDR3 nucleotides read TGCAGTGCTAGAGACACCTACGAGCAGTACTTC.

A single count supports this clone. V and J are TRBV20-1 and TRBJ1-1; maybe TRBD1 (5 bases). This CDR3 spans 11 amino acids. From germline, CDR1 is DFQATT and CDR2 SNEGSKA (reference sequence). V was shortened by 3 bases and J by 4 bases, with 6 bases between the two germline ends. This CDR3 is CSASQGTEAFF. In DNA form, the CDR3 reads TGCAGTGCTAGCCAGGGCACTGAAGCTTTCTTT.

V gene TRBV4-2 combines with J gene TRBJ2-7; D remains unclear. Trimming pared 5 bases from V and 0 bases from J, leaving 11 bases between. The germline CDR1 and CDR2 sequences are LGHNA and YNFKEQ. This CDR3 has 14 residues. This CDR3 reads CASSLWSSSYEQYF. CDR3 sequence (DNA): TGTGCCAGCAGCTTGTGGTCGAGCTCCTACGAGCAGTACTTC.

The chain employs TRBV14 and TRBJ2-7, with TRBD1 matching over 7 bases. V was pared by 1 base and J by 5 bases, with 5 bases of the junction left unmatched. The CDR3 has 14 residues. In germline, CDR1 is SGHDN, CDR2 FVKESK. CDR3 coding DNA: TGTGCCAGCAGCCAAGGACAGGGTTTCCACGAGCAGTACTTC. Translating gives CASSQGQGFHEQYF. The full variable domain, rest sourced from reference TRBV14 and TRBJ2-7, is EAGVTQFPSHSVIEKGQTVTLRCDPISGHDNLYWYRRVMGKEIKFLLHFVKESKQDESGMPNNRFLAERTGGTYSTLKVQPAELEDSGVYFCASSQGQGFHEQYFGPGTRLTVT.

This clone was observed a single time. This chain links TRBV30 with TRBJ1-2, with D tentatively TRBD1 (5 bases). This CDR3 spans 12 amino acids. The germline CDR1 and CDR2 sequences are GTSNPN and SVGIG (reference sequence). Deletions cut 4 bases from V and 8 bases from J, with 14 bases between. CDR3 bases: TGTGCCTGGAAATCGGGGCCTTTGGGCTACACCTTC. The encoded protein is CAWKSGPLGYTF.

The chain has TRBV2 and TRBJ1-5; D gene ambiguous. This CDR3 spans 15 amino acids. The ends were cut back, 4 bases at V and 2 bases at J, with 12 bases in the middle. Germline CDR1 and CDR2: SNHLY and FYNNEI. This CDR3 is CASSAGPKGNQPQHF. Here the CDR3 DNA reads TGTGCCAGCAGTGCGGGTCCGAAGGGCAATCAGCCCCAGCATTTT.

V is TRBV5-1 and J is TRBJ2-1; possible D gene TRBD2, 6 bases. The CDR3 consists of 12 residues. V dropped 4 bases and J dropped 8 bases, with 10 bases sitting between them. Germline values: CDR1 SGHRS, CDR2 YFSETQ. The CDR3 loop reads CASSTGLHEQFF. CDR3 nucleotide sequence: TGCGCCAGCAGCACGGGACTCCATGAGCAGTTCTTC.

The CDR3 DNA follows: TGTGCCAGCAGCCCCGGAGCAGATACGCAGTATTTT. This sequence encodes CASSPGADTQYF. The chain has TRBV7-9 and TRBJ2-3; D gene ambiguous. The germline V and J ends were trimmed by 5 bases and 4 bases, with 7 bases remaining between them. This CDR3 has 12 residues. Per the germline V gene, CDR1 is SEHNR and CDR2 is FQNEAQ (reference sequence).

This clone was counted only a few times. The rearrangement links TRBV14 to TRBJ1-1; a weak D match, TRBD1 (5 bases). Germline CDR1 and CDR2: SGHDN and FVKESK. CDR3 length: 15 amino acids. V shed 4 bases and J shed 3 bases, with 15 bases lying between them. The chain's CDR3 is CASSPLAGKDTEAFF. The CDR3 bases are TGTGCCAGCAGCCCTCTTGCAGGGAAGGACACTGAAGCTTTCTTT.

This chain connects TRBV2 to TRBJ1-5; possible D gene TRBD1, 5 bases. CDR3 size: 15 residues. Trimming removed 6 bases at V and 4 bases at J, with 16 bases between. CDR1 and CDR2 (germline): SNHLY, FYNNEI. CDR3 amino acids: CASSHHEGANQPQHF. As DNA, the CDR3 is TGTGCCAGCAGCCATCACGAAGGGGCGAATCAGCCCCAGCATTTT. Together with reference TRBV2 and TRBJ1-5, the CDR3 gives the full variable domain: EPEVTQTPSHQVTQMGQEVILRCVPISNHLYFYWYRQILGQKVEFLVSFYNNEISEKSEIFDDQFSVERPDGSNFTLKIRSTKLEDSAMYFCASSHHEGANQPQHFGDGTRLSIL.

The J gene is TRBJ1-1, the V gene TRBV5-4; D remains ambiguous. Trimming pared 4 bases from V and 0 bases from J, leaving 13 bases between. The CDR3 spans 15 residues. Germline CDR1 is SGHNT and CDR2 is YYREEE (reference sequence). CDR3 amino acids: CASSLGGFMNTEAFF. CDR3 sequence (DNA): TGTGCCAGCAGCCTGGGAGGTTTCATGAACACTGAAGCTTTCTTT.

The rearrangement joins TRBV6-4 to TRBJ1-5; D is unresolved. V lost 5 bases to trimming and J lost 4 bases, with 9 bases between them. CDR3 length: 13 amino acids. Germline loops: CDR1 MRHNA, CDR2 SNTAGT. The CDR3 loop reads CASSPNQNQPQHF. Written as DNA, the CDR3 is TGTGCCAGCAGTCCAAATCAAAATCAGCCCCAGCATTTT.

The chain couples TRBV2 to TRBJ1-2, with D unresolved. The CDR3 runs to 12 residues. CDR1 is SNHLY and CDR2 is FYNNEI in the germline V gene. Trimming removed 4 bases from V and 3 bases from J, with 6 bases in between. The CDR3 nucleotides read TGTGCCAGCAGTGGTCAGGACTATGGCTACACCTTC. Protein sequence: CASSGQDYGYTF.

The count of this clone is one. The chain combines TRBV5-8 with TRBJ2-3; the D is unclear. The germline V gene encodes CDR1 SGHTS and CDR2 YDEGEE. Trimming took 3 bases from V and 5 from J, leaving 10 bases between them. This CDR3 spans 13 amino acids. CDR3 region: CASSSPLEDTQYF. For the CDR3, the DNA is TGTGCCAGCAGCTCACCCTTGGAAGATACGCAGTATTTT.

Here the CDR3 reads CASSERRAATNQPQHF. CDR3 bases: TGTGCCAGCAGTGAACGTCGAGCAGCCACTAATCAGCCCCAGCATTTT. V usage is TRBV6-1 and J usage is TRBJ1-5, with D uncertain. From germline, CDR1 is MNHNS and CDR2 SASEGT. Trimming took 2 bases from V and 4 from J, leaving 15 bases between them. The CDR3 runs 16 residues.

The chain couples TRBV11-2 to TRBJ1-5; 10 bases are a match to TRBD1. In germline, CDR1 is SGHAT, CDR2 FQNNGV. The CDR3 loop spans 17 amino acids. V lost 3 bases, J lost 2 bases, and 7 bases stayed unmatched. The CDR3 sequence: CASSLGQGRWGNQPQHF. DNA for the CDR3: TGTGCCAGCAGCTTGGGACAGGGGAGGTGGGGCAATCAGCCCCAGCATTTT.

The CDR3 region has the DNA TGTGCCAGCAGCTTAGGGGCGGAAAACACCATATATTTT. Protein product: CASSLGAENTIYF. The gene calls are TRBV7-9 and TRBJ1-3; D is uncertain. V dropped 1 base and J dropped 6 bases, with 7 bases sitting between them. Per the germline V gene, CDR1 is SEHNR and CDR2 is FQNEAQ (reference sequence). The CDR3 is made up of 13 amino acids.

V gene TRBV2 combines with J gene TRBJ2-7; 9 bases fit TRBD2. This CDR3 is built from 13 residues. Germline lookup yields CDR1 SNHLY and CDR2 FYNNEI. Trimming removed 10 bases from V and 8 bases from J; junction bases left unmatched: 12. Here the CDR3 DNA reads TGTGCCACTAAGATAGCGGGGGAAGGCAAGCAGTACTTC. Amino acids: CATKIAGEGKQYF.

The CDR3 nucleotides read TGTGCCAGCAGTTCCCGGGGAGGGGCAATGAACACTGAAGCTTTCTTT. It specifies CASSSRGGAMNTEAFF. The chain uses TRBV6-5 and TRBJ1-1; tentatively, D is TRBD1 (5 bases). Germline CDR1 reads MNHEY; CDR2 reads SVGAGI. This CDR3 is built from 16 residues. The germline V and J ends were trimmed by 4 bases and 0 bases, with 15 bases remaining between them.

The chain carries TRBV19 and TRBJ2-7, with D hard to call. V lost 2 bases, J lost 2 bases, and 10 bases lay in between. CDR3 length: 14 residues. Germline V lookup: CDR1 LNHDA, CDR2 SQIVND (reference sequence). The CDR3 nucleotides are TGTGCCAGTAGTATATTTGAGACCCCCTACGAGCAGTACTTC. Residues: CASSIFETPYEQYF. The full variable domain, rest sourced from reference TRBV19 and TRBJ2-7, is DGGITQSPKYLFRKEGQNVTLSCEQNLNHDAMYWYRQDPGQGLRLIYYSQIVNDFQKGDIAEGYSVSREKKESFPLTVTSAQKNPTAFYLCASSIFETPYEQYFGPGTRLTVT.